The source of this T cell receptor (beta chain) is a study of technical replicates of blood from a handful of donors. This clone was detected once. The repertoire was sequenced with immunoSEQ multiplex PCR; TCRdb's copy has only in-frame clones and lacks some. The sample holds tens of thousands of clones; over 95% are singletons and the top ten take 0.37%. This TCR derives from a human donor in good health. Sequenced input: T cells isolated from PBMCs.

CDR3 loop: CASSLYATGGYQETQYF. Here the CDR3 DNA reads TGTGCCAGCAGTTTATATGCGACAGGGGGATACCAAGAGACCCAGTACTTC. The chain couples TRBV27 to TRBJ2-5; 9 nucleotides align to TRBD1. Germline CDR1 reads MNHEY; CDR2 reads SMNVEV (reference sequence). This CDR3 spans 17 amino acids. V dropped 1 base and J dropped 0; count of bases not matched to a gene: 6.